Listed below are T cell receptor beta chains from one sample, sequenced in a study of CD8+ T cells in alopecia areata. The data were produced by immunoSEQ multiplex PCR, yet TCRdb's version contains in-frame clones alone and is incomplete. Of around 200,000 clones in the sample, 60% to 70% were seen once. Sequences were derived from CD4+ T cells sorted from blood, sampled at week 4, from a patient treated with tofacitinib. The receptors were sampled from a human donor with alopecia areata. CDR3s include the opening cysteine and the closing phenylalanine or tryptophan. The D gene is left open where the match is weak. A clone size is listed for some rows: how often the clone was seen (once, few, many), or a class if it is expanded.

TRBV6-6	TRBJ1-3	.	.	CASLFAVGAGNTIYF	TGTGCCAGCCTTTTCGCCGTGGGGGCAGGAAACACCATATATTTT
TRBV11-2	TRBJ2-2	.	TRBD2	CASSFQTSRGGELFF	TGTGCCAGCAGCTTCCAGACTAGCCGGGGCGGGGAGCTGTTTTTT
TRBV7-9	TRBJ2-1	few	.	CASSEGPEQFF	TGTGCCAGCAGCGAGGGCCCTGAGCAGTTCTTC
TRBV2	TRBJ1-1	.	.	CASKVNTEAFF	TGTGCCAGCAAGGTGAACACTGAAGCTTTCTTT
TRBV7-8	TRBJ2-4	.	.	CASSQTSVAKNIQYF	TGTGCCAGCAGCCAAACTTCGGTAGCCAAAAACATTCAGTACTTC
TRBV29-1	TRBJ2-1	few	.	CSVESQGWNEQFF	TGCAGCGTTGAATCGCAGGGTTGGAATGAGCAGTTCTTC
TRBV5-1	TRBJ2-2	.	.	CASSLLGSAGELFF	TGCGCCAGCAGCTTGTTGGGGAGCGCCGGGGAGCTGTTTTTT
TRBV29-1	TRBJ2-7	few	.	CSVPREGQGESGQYF	TGCAGCGTTCCCCGGGAGGGACAGGGTGAAAGTGGGCAGTACTTC
TRBV7-2	TRBJ2-1	once	TRBD2	CASSPRGTTSYNEQFF	TGTGCCAGCAGCCCTCGAGGGACTACATCCTACAATGAGCAGTTCTTC
TRBV6-1	TRBJ2-2	.	.	CASSEAIGYTGELFF	TGTGCCAGCAGTGAAGCGATCGGATATACCGGGGAGCTGTTTTTT
TRBV9	TRBJ2-5	few	TRBD2	CASSVIAGGETQYF	TGTGCCAGCAGCGTAATAGCGGGAGGGGAGACCCAGTACTTC
TRBV25-1	TRBJ1-5	few	.	CASRRTSGNQPQHF	TGTGCCAGCAGAAGGACATCCGGGAATCAGCCCCAGCATTTT
TRBV6-6	TRBJ2-5	.	.	CASSYLTDQETQYF	TGTGCCAGCAGTTACTTGACAGATCAAGAGACCCAGTACTTC
TRBV2	TRBJ2-1	.	.	CASSDGNSYNEQFF	TGTGCCAGCAGTGACGGGAACTCCTACAATGAGCAGTTCTTC
TRBV30	TRBJ1-2	.	.	CAWRSELGEGYTF	TGTGCCTGGAGGTCCGAGTTAGGCGAAGGCTACACCTTC
TRBV7-2	TRBJ2-3	.	TRBD2	CASSLGLAGGPVTDTQYF	TGTGCCAGCAGCTTAGGACTAGCGGGAGGGCCCGTCACAGATACGCAGTATTTT
TRBV11-2	TRBJ2-1	.	.	CASKPGGGSYNEQFF	TGTGCCAGCAAACCGGGGGGCGGGAGTTACAATGAGCAGTTCTTC
TRBV14	TRBJ2-1	few	.	CASCPVGVLEQFF	TGTGCCAGCTGTCCGGTGGGGGTCCTTGAGCAGTTCTTC
TRBV25-1	TRBJ2-5	.	.	CASRSGESVETQYF	TGTGCCAGCAGATCGGGGGAGTCCGTCGAGACCCAGTACTTC
TRBV4-1	TRBJ2-7	.	.	CASSQDDGLGGAYEQYF	TGCGCCAGCAGCCAAGATGACGGACTAGGGGGTGCCTACGAGCAGTACTTC
TRBV29-1	TRBJ2-1	.	.	CSVGTSVQNNEQFF	TGCAGCGTCGGTACTAGTGTCCAGAACAATGAGCAGTTCTTC
TRBV18	TRBJ2-7	.	.	CASSPKDGYEQYF	TGTGCCAGCTCACCAAAGGACGGTTACGAGCAGTACTTC
TRBV10-2	TRBJ2-7	few	TRBD2	CASRSLAGAIEQYF	TGCGCCAGCAGATCACTAGCGGGAGCCATCGAGCAGTACTTC
TRBV27	TRBJ2-7	.	.	CASSAPGPPYEQYF	TGTGCCAGCAGCGCCCCGGGACCCCCCTACGAGCAGTACTTC
TRBV29-1	TRBJ1-3	.	.	CSAGHSGNTIYF	TGCAGCGCGGGTCACTCTGGAAACACCATATATTTT
TRBV2	TRBJ1-1	once	.	CASRTGMNTEAFF	TGTGCCAGCCGGACGGGGATGAACACTGAAGCTTTCTTT
TRBV2	TRBJ2-5	.	.	CASGVGEETQYF	TGTGCCAGCGGGGTGGGAGAAGAGACCCAGTACTTC
TRBV29-1	TRBJ1-3	.	TRBD1	CSVRTGSRLGNTIYF	TGCAGCGTTAGGACAGGGTCGAGATTGGGAAACACCATATATTTT
TRBV29-1	TRBJ2-3	few	.	CSVDRSTDTQYF	TGCAGCGTTGACAGGAGCACAGATACGCAGTATTTT
TRBV4-1	TRBJ1-1	.	.	CASSQEYPNTEAFF	TGCGCCAGCAGCCAAGAGTACCCGAACACTGAAGCTTTCTTT
TRBV29-1	TRBJ1-1	few	.	CSVDRAFF	TGCAGCGTTGATAGAGCTTTCTTT
TRBV15	TRBJ2-5	.	.	CATRGSYQETQYF	TGTGCCACCCGGGGCAGCTACCAAGAGACCCAGTACTTC
TRBV25-1	TRBJ2-7	.	.	CASSRPPSYEQYF	TGTGCCAGCAGTAGACCGCCCTCCTACGAGCAGTACTTC
TRBV29-1	TRBJ2-3	.	.	CSAGQGGDTQYF	TGCAGCGCGGGACAAGGCGGGGATACGCAGTATTTT
TRBV5-4	TRBJ2-5	.	.	CASSIRQGSETQYF	TGTGCCAGCAGTATAAGGCAGGGATCGGAGACCCAGTACTTC
TRBV30	TRBJ2-3	.	.	CAWSVTDTQYF	TGTGCCTGGAGTGTAACAGATACGCAGTATTTT
TRBV6-1	TRBJ2-2	.	.	CASSEGRVVNTGELFF	TGTGCCAGCAGTGAAGGTCGGGTTGTCAACACCGGGGAGCTGTTTTTT
TRBV12-5	TRBJ2-3	.	.	CASGLDPSVGTDTQYF	TGTGCTAGTGGTTTGGACCCCTCCGTGGGCACAGATACGCAGTATTTT
TRBV9	TRBJ1-3	.	.	CASSGNTIYF	TGTGCCAGCAGCGGAAACACCATATATTTT
TRBV5-1	TRBJ2-7	.	TRBD1	CASSYPTNRDRGYEQYF	TGCGCCAGCAGCTACCCAACCAACCGGGACAGGGGCTACGAGCAGTACTTC
TRBV29-1	TRBJ2-3	.	.	CSVVPGASTDTQYF	TGCAGCGTTGTACCGGGGGCTAGCACAGATACGCAGTATTTT
TRBV7-8	TRBJ2-4	few	.	CASSPLGERAKNIQYF	TGTGCCAGCAGCCCGTTAGGGGAACGAGCCAAAAACATTCAGTACTTC
TRBV30	TRBJ2-7	.	.	CAWSRRGRGKEYF	TGTGCCTGGAGTCGCAGGGGAAGGGGAAAGGAGTACTTC
TRBV15	TRBJ1-2	.	.	CATSREVNYGYTF	TGTGCCACCAGCAGAGAGGTGAACTATGGCTACACCTTC
TRBV4-2	TRBJ1-1	.	.	CASSQVGAPNTEAFF	TGTGCCAGCAGCCAAGTCGGAGCCCCGAACACTGAAGCTTTCTTT
TRBV29-1	TRBJ1-2	few	.	CSVKGVRRENYGYTF	TGCAGCGTTAAGGGGGTTCGGAGAGAGAACTATGGCTACACCTTC
TRBV28	TRBJ2-7	many	TRBD2	CASSFPSGSTVSTGEQYF	TGTGCCAGCAGTTTCCCCAGCGGGAGTACAGTCTCGACAGGCGAGCAGTACTTC
TRBV29-1	TRBJ2-7	.	.	CSPPVGECDEQYF	TGCAGCCCTCCGGTAGGGGAATGCGACGAGCAGTACTTC
TRBV30	TRBJ2-6	few	.	CAWSLWTGLAGANVLTF	TGTGCCTGGAGTCTTTGGACGGGTCTCGCTGGGGCCAACGTCCTGACTTTC
TRBV6-5	TRBJ2-7	few	TRBD2	CASSYSGTSGSYEQYF	TGTGCCAGCAGTTATTCCGGGACTAGCGGATCCTACGAGCAGTACTTC
TRBV2	TRBJ1-2	.	.	CASSVTVKKANYGYTF	TGTGCCAGCAGCGTGACAGTTAAGAAGGCTAACTATGGCTACACCTTC
TRBV29-1	TRBJ2-7	few	.	CSVAAHYEQYF	TGCAGCGTTGCGGCCCACTACGAGCAGTACTTC
TRBV7-8	TRBJ1-5	.	.	CASSDRGQPNQPQHF	TGTGCCAGCAGCGACCGCGGACAGCCCAATCAGCCCCAGCATTTT
TRBV19	TRBJ2-7	.	.	CASRMGSTTKEQYF	TGTGCCAGTAGGATGGGGTCGACTACTAAAGAGCAGTACTTC